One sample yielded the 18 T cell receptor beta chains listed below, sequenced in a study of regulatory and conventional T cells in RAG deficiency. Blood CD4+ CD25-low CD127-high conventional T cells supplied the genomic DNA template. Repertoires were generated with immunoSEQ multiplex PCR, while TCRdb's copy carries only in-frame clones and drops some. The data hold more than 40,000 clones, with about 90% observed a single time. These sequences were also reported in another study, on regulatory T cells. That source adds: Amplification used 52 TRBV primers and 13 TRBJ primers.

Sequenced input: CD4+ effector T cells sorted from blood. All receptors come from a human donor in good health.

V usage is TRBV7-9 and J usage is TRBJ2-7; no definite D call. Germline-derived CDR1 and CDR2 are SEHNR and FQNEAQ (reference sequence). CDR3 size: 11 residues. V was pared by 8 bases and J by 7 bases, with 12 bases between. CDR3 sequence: CASGSQEEQYF. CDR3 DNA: TGTGCCAGCGGGTCTCAAGAGGAGCAGTACTTC.

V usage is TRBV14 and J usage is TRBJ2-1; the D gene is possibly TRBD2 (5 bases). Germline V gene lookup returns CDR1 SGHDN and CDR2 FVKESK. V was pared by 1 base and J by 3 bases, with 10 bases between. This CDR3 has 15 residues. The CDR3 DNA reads TGTGCCAGCAGCCAAGTTGGAGGAGGCTACAATGAGCAGTTCTTC. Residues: CASSQVGGGYNEQFF. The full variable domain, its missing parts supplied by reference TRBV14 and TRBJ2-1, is EAGVTQFPSHSVIEKGQTVTLRCDPISGHDNLYWYRRVMGKEIKFLLHFVKESKQDESGMPNNRFLAERTGGTYSTLKVQPAELEDSGVYFCASSQVGGGYNEQFFGPGTRLTVL.

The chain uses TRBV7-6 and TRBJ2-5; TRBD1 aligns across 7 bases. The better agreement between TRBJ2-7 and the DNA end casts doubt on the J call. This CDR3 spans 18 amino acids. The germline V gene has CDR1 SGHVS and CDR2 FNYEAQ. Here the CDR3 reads CASSGRQGQTATQGEQYF. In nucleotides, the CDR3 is TGTGCCAGCAGCGGGCGACAGGGCCAAACGGCTACTCAGGGCGAGCAGTACTTC.

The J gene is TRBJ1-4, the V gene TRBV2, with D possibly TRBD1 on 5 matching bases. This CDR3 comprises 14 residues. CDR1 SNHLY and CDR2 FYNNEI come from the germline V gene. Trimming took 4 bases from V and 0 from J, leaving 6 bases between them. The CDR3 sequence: CASSGGATNEKLFF. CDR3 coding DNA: TGTGCCAGCAGTGGAGGGGCAACTAATGAAAAACTGTTTTTT.

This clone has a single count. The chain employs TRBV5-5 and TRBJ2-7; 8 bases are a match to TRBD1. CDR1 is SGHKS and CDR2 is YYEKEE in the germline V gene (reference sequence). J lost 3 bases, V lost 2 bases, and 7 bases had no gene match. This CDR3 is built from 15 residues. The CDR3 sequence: CASSFDRGDIYEQYF. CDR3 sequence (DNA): TGTGCCAGCAGCTTCGACAGGGGAGATATCTACGAGCAGTACTTC.

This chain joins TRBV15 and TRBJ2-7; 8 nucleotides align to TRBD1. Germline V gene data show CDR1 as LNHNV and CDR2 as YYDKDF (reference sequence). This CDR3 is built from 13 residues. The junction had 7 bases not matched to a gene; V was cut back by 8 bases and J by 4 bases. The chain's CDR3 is CATSSRQGYEQYF. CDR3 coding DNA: TGTGCCACCTCCAGTAGACAGGGGTACGAGCAGTACTTC.

The CDR3 sequence: CASSIATDTGELFF. The CDR3 region has the DNA TGTGCCAGTAGTATAGCGACAGATACCGGGGAGCTGTTTTTT. The chain links TRBV19 to TRBJ2-2; possibly TRBD1 for D (5 bases). Trimming took off 1 base at V and 5 bases at J, with 8 bases between the two ends. CDR3 length: 14 residues. The germline gives CDR1 LNHDA, CDR2 SQIVND (reference sequence).

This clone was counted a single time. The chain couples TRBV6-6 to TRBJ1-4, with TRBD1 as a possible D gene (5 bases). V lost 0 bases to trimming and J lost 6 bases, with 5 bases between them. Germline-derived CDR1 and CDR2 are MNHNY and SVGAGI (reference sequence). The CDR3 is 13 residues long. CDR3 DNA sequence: TGTGCCAGCAGTTACTCGGGGGATGAAAAACTGTTTTTT. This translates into CASSYSGDEKLFF.

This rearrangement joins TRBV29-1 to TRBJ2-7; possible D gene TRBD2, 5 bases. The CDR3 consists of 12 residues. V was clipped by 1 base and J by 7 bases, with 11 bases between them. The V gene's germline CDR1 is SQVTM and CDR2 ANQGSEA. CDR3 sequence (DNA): TGCAGCGTTGAAGGTCTAGCCGGAGAGCAGTACTTC. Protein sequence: CSVEGLAGEQYF.

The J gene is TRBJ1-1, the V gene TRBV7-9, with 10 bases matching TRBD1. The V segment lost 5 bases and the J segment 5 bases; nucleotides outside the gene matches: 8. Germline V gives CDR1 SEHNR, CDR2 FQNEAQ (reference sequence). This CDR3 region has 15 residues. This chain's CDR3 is CASSPGTGVGTEAFF. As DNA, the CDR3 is TGTGCCAGCAGCCCCGGGACAGGGGTGGGGACTGAAGCTTTCTTT.

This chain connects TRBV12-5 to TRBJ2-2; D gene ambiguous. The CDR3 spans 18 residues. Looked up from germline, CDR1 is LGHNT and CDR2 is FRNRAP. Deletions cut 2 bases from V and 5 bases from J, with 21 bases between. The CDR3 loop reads CASGLPPKALSETGELFF. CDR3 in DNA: TGTGCTAGTGGTTTGCCTCCCAAGGCACTTTCTGAGACCGGGGAGCTGTTTTTT.

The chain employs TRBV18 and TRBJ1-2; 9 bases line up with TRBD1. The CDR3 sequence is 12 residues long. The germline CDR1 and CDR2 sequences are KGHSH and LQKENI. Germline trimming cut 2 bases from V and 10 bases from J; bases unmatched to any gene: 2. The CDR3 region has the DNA TGTGCCAGCTCACCAAGGACAGGGGACTACACCTTC. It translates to CASSPRTGDYTF.

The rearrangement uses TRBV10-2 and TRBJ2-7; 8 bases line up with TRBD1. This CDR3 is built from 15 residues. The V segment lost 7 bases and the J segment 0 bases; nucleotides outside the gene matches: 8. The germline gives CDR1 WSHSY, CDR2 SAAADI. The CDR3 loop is CASIQAGGASYEQYF. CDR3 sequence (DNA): TGCGCCAGCATACAAGCAGGGGGCGCCTCCTACGAGCAGTACTTC.

The CDR3 sequence: CAQQSANLTNTEAFF. The CDR3 coding sequence is TGCGCCCAGCAAAGCGCAAACCTAACTAACACTGAAGCTTTCTTT. The J gene is TRBJ1-1, the V gene TRBV5-1; no clear D. Trimming took 10 bases from V and 2 from J, leaving 21 bases between them. CDR3 length: 15 amino acids. Per germline, CDR1 SGHRS and CDR2 YFSETQ.

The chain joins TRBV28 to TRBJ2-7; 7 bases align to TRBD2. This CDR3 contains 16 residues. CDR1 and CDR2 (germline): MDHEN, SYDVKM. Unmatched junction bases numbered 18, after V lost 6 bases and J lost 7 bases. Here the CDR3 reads CASRPRLAGDHLEQYF. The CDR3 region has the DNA TGTGCCAGCAGGCCCCGCCTGGCGGGAGACCATCTAGAGCAGTACTTC.

The CDR3 reads CASSLEGIGTSGIYEQYF. The CDR3 region has the DNA TGTGCCAGCAGCTTAGAAGGTATAGGGACTAGCGGGATCTACGAGCAGTACTTC. The chain recombines TRBV11-3 with TRBJ2-7, with 13 bases fitting TRBD2. The V gene's germline CDR1 is SGHNT and CDR2 YENEEA. The CDR3 extends over 18 amino acids. V shed 0 bases, J shed 3 bases, and the junction held 8 bases outside the gene matches.

In nucleotides, the CDR3 is TGTGCCAGCAGCTTAGCGCTGGATACGCAGTATTTT. This encodes CASSLALDTQYF. This chain joins TRBV7-9 and TRBJ2-3; no clear D. With 0 bases removed from V and 6 bases from J, the gap between germline ends came to 4 bases. The CDR3 is 12 residues long. Germline assignment: CDR1 SEHNR and CDR2 FQNEAQ (reference sequence).

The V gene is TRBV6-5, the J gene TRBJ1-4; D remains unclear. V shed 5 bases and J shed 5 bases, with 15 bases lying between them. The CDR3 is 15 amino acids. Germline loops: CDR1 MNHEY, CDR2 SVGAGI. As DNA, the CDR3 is TGTGCCAGCAGTCCTCCGGGTGGGAGGAATGAAAAACTGTTTTTT. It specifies CASSPPGGRNEKLFF.